The 25 T cell receptor beta chains below were found in one sample sequenced in a study of T cell responses to AZD1222 COVID-19 vaccine. Clones were read by immunoSEQ multiplex PCR, and TCRdb kept only the in-frame ones, dropping some. The repertoire has 90,000 to 120,000 clones, around 94% of them found once; the top ten carry roughly 2%. The sample here was peripheral blood, taken on day 0 of AZD1222 vaccination. The source is an adult in good health.

The CDR3 loop is CASSSGTGSEAFF. As DNA, the CDR3 is TGTGCCAGCTCGTCCGGGACAGGGTCTGAAGCTTTCTTT. This chain links TRBV18 with TRBJ1-1; 9 nucleotides line up with TRBD1. The V gene's germline CDR1 is KGHSH and CDR2 LQKENI. The V and J ends lost 6 bases and 6 bases, in that order; junction bases with no gene match: 5. There are 13 residues in the CDR3.

The CDR3 coding sequence is TGTGCCAGCAGCCAAGATTTCCGGACGGGTGGCTACACCTTC. Protein sequence: CASSQDFRTGGYTF. The J gene is TRBJ1-2, the V gene TRBV4-2; D gene unclear. With 0 bases removed from V and 7 bases from J, the gap between germline ends came to 12 bases. CDR1 is LGHNA and CDR2 is YNFKEQ in the germline V gene. The CDR3 length is 14 residues.

The CDR3 loop is CASSPQGVQGNTIYF. In DNA, the CDR3 is TGTGCCAGCAGCCCCCAGGGGGTCCAGGGAAACACCATATATTTT. The chain links TRBV16 to TRBJ1-3, with 7 bases aligning to TRBD1. V was pared by 4 bases and J by 4 bases, with 7 bases of the junction left unmatched. CDR3 length: 15 residues. CDR1 and CDR2 from the germline V gene are KGHSY and FQNENV.

The rearrangement joins TRBV10-2 to TRBJ2-2, with unresolved D. This CDR3 comprises 13 residues. The V gene's germline CDR1 is WSHSY and CDR2 SAAADI. V lost 7 bases to trimming and J lost 6 bases, with 12 bases between them. CDR3 loop: CASKELYAGELFF. CDR3 nucleotides: TGCGCCAGCAAGGAACTGTACGCCGGGGAGCTGTTTTTT.

The chain links TRBV6-6 to TRBJ2-7, with D hard to call. CDR3 length: 15 residues. Germline-derived CDR1 and CDR2 are MNHNY and SVGAGI (reference sequence). Trimming removed 2 bases at V and 2 bases at J, with 13 bases between. CDR3 in amino acids: CASSYLDGSTYEQYF. As DNA, the CDR3 is TGTGCCAGCAGTTACCTCGACGGCAGCACCTACGAGCAGTACTTC.

The rearrangement uses TRBV10-2 and TRBJ2-3; D unclear. CDR3 length equals 14 residues. The V end lost 4 bases, the J end lost 4 bases, and 12 bases lay between the germline ends. CDR1 and CDR2 from the germline V gene are WSHSY and SAAADI. The CDR3 DNA is TGCGCCAGCAGTGGACCTGGCGTCTCAGATACGCAGTATTTT. It specifies CASSGPGVSDTQYF.

The V gene is TRBV7-8, the J gene TRBJ1-6; D is possibly TRBD1 (6 bases). The germline gives CDR1 SGHVS, CDR2 FQNEAQ. Trimming pared 4 bases from V and 4 bases from J, leaving 26 bases between. This CDR3 spans 20 amino acids. The CDR3 sequence is CASSSEDDEDRTTYNSPLHF. The CDR3 DNA sequence: TGTGCCAGCAGCTCAGAGGACGATGAGGACAGAACGACTTATAATTCACCCCTCCACTTT.

The rearrangement links TRBV5-4 to TRBJ2-4; D assignment may be TRBD1 or TRBD2 (5 bases each). The V and J ends lost 4 bases and 4 bases respectively, with 18 bases between them. The CDR3 has 16 residues. Per germline, CDR1 SGHNT and CDR2 YYREEE (reference sequence). CDR3 in DNA: TGTGCCAGCAGCCGTGGAGGTCAGGGAAGGAAAAACATTCAGTACTTC. It yields the protein CASSRGGQGRKNIQYF.

The chain recombines TRBV29-1 with TRBJ1-3; the D gene is possibly TRBD1 (5 bases). Germline V gives CDR1 SQVTM, CDR2 ANQGSEA. The CDR3 contains 15 residues. CDR3 sequence reads: CSGTDTLTGGNTIYF. DNA of the CDR3: TGCAGTGGAACGGACACCCTTACTGGAGGAAACACCATATATTTT.

The rearrangement joins TRBV6-5 to TRBJ1-2, with D possibly TRBD1 on 5 matching bases. From germline, CDR1 is MNHEY and CDR2 SVGAGI. V was cut by 11 bases and J by 3 bases, with 16 bases left in between. This CDR3 comprises 13 residues. For the CDR3, the DNA is TGTGCCTGCCGGACGAGAGGGGACTATGGCTACACCTTC. It encodes CACRTRGDYGYTF.

This clone was observed a few times. The rearrangement links TRBV14 to TRBJ2-7, with 10 bases matching TRBD1. The length of the CDR3 is 14 residues. V shed 6 bases and J 6 bases; nucleotides not matched to a gene: 8. CDR1 and CDR2 (germline): SGHDN, FVKESK. This chain's CDR3 is CASRSGTGVGEQYF. The CDR3 nucleotides are TGTGCCAGCAGGTCCGGGACAGGGGTAGGCGAGCAGTACTTC.

The chain has TRBV7-3 and TRBJ2-2; unclear D gene. V was pared by 4 bases and J by 2 bases, with 5 bases between. The CDR3 runs 13 residues. CDR1 is SGHTA and CDR2 is FQGTGA in the germline V gene. The CDR3 region has the DNA TGTGCCAGCAGCTCGTATAACACCGGGGAGCTGTTTTTT. This encodes CASSSYNTGELFF. The whole variable domain, filled in from reference TRBV7-3 and TRBJ2-2, reads GAGVSQTPSNKVTEKGKYVELRCDPISGHTALYWYRQSLGQGPEFLIYFQGTGAADDSGLPNDRFFAVRPEGSVSTLKIQRTERGDSAVYLCASSSYNTGELFFGEGSRLTVL.

This chain links TRBV6-5 with TRBJ1-4; D gene unclear. The CDR3 is 13 amino acids. V was trimmed by 10 bases and J by 5 bases, leaving 14 bases between them. Germline loops: CDR1 MNHEY, CDR2 SVGAGI. CDR3 bases: TGTGCCACCGCCGGACGCATAAATGAAAAACTGTTTTTT. This translates into CATAGRINEKLFF.

CDR3 coding DNA: TGCGCCAGCAGTGAGCTTGTTACCGGGGAGCTGTTTTTT. Its protein product is CASSELVTGELFF. The chain couples TRBV10-1 to TRBJ2-2; the D is unclear. The CDR3 is 13 amino acids. V shed 2 bases and J shed 5 bases, with 6 bases lying between them. Germline-derived CDR1 and CDR2 are WNHNN and SYGVQD (reference sequence).

CDR3 protein: CASSLDKYRAEKLFF. As DNA, the CDR3 is TGTGCCAGCAGCCTAGACAAGTATCGGGCTGAAAAACTGTTTTTT. This chain joins TRBV5-6 and TRBJ1-4; the D is unclear. V was trimmed by 4 bases and J by 7 bases, leaving 17 bases between them. The germline CDR1 and CDR2 sequences are SGHDT and YYEEEE. This CDR3 comprises 15 residues.

The CDR3 is CASSIFWTDSTDTQYF. The CDR3 DNA is TGTGCCAGTAGTATTTTCTGGACAGATAGCACAGATACGCAGTATTTT. V is TRBV19 and J is TRBJ2-3; D is perhaps TRBD1 (6 bases). The V gene's germline CDR1 is LNHDA and CDR2 SQIVND (reference sequence). V lost 3 bases and J 0 bases, leaving 13 bases between the germline ends. CDR3 length: 16 amino acids.

The chain combines TRBV24-1 with TRBJ1-5, with a tentative D call TRBD1 (6 bases). The CDR3 length is 15 residues. CDR1 and CDR2 from the germline V gene are KGHDR and SFDVKD. V was trimmed by 5 bases and J by 3 bases, leaving 13 bases between them. The CDR3 sequence: CATSGSTGYNQPQHF. CDR3 nucleotides: TGTGCCACCAGTGGTTCTACAGGGTACAATCAGCCCCAGCATTTT.

With respect to this clone: Germline is not matched at one junction end, which may reflect a read error. This chain links TRBV19 with TRBJ2-7; TRBD1 matches 8 bases. The CDR3 has 12 amino acids. Germline-derived CDR1 and CDR2 are LNHDA and SQIVND (reference sequence). The CDR3 DNA reads TGTGCCAGTACGAGTCTGGGACAGGCCCAGACCTTC. Its protein product is CASTSLGQAQTF.

The chain carries TRBV19 and TRBJ1-1; D possibly corresponds to TRBD1 (6 bases). This CDR3 has 15 amino acids. Germline CDR1 and CDR2: LNHDA and SQIVND (reference sequence). The V and J ends lost 3 bases and 5 bases respectively, with 16 bases between them. The CDR3 region is CASSITGRGRTEAFF. CDR3 coding DNA: TGTGCCAGTAGTATCACCGGCAGGGGCAGGACTGAAGCTTTCTTT.

The sample holds one count of this clone. For the CDR3, the DNA is TGTGCCAGCAGCAACATTCCGGGACACAAAAATCAGCCCCAGCATTTT. Translating gives CASSNIPGHKNQPQHF. The J gene is TRBJ1-5, the V gene TRBV21-1; the tabulated D call, TRBD1, remains unverified against the DNA. TRBV21-1 is labeled a pseudogene. The CDR3 is 16 amino acids.

This clone was counted once. The genes are TRBV5-8 and TRBJ2-5; no definite D call. From germline, CDR1 is SGHTS and CDR2 YDEGEE. This CDR3 contains 13 residues. V was cut by 6 bases and J by 5 bases, with 14 bases left in between. CDR3 sequence: CASNLGLSETQYF. CDR3 DNA: TGTGCCAGCAACCTCGGGTTGTCGGAGACCCAGTACTTC.

The V gene is TRBV5-6, the J gene TRBJ2-2, with TRBD1 matching 8 bases. Unmatched junction bases numbered 1, after V lost 2 bases and J lost 1 base. CDR1 is SGHDT, CDR2 YYEEEE, per germline. This CDR3 is built from 15 residues. In DNA, the CDR3 is TGTGCCAGCAGCTTACAGGGGGGGAACACCGGGGAGCTGTTTTTT. Translated, it gives CASSLQGGNTGELFF.

The chain is built from TRBV4-1 and TRBJ2-7; perhaps TRBD1 as D (5 bases). CDR1 and CDR2 (germline): MGHRA, YSYEKL. V dropped 5 bases and J dropped 4 bases, with 9 bases sitting between them. The CDR3 is 12 residues long. CDR3 amino acids: CASSYQGYEQYF. Here the CDR3 DNA reads TGCGCCAGCAGCTATCAGGGTTACGAGCAGTACTTC.

The chain links TRBV19 to TRBJ1-4; D might be TRBD1 (5 bases). The CDR3 is 17 amino acids. V lost 7 bases and J lost 0, with 18 bases in between. CDR1 and CDR2 from the germline V gene are LNHDA and SQIVND (reference sequence). The CDR3 loop reads CASTTLGRAATNEKLFF. The DNA of the CDR3 is TGTGCCAGTACCACTCTGGGCAGGGCCGCAACTAATGAAAAACTGTTTTTT.

The genes are TRBV6-5 and TRBJ1-4; D is possibly TRBD1 (6 bases). Trimming took 7 bases from V and 4 from J, leaving 10 bases between them. The CDR3 has 13 amino acids. Germline V gene data show CDR1 as MNHEY and CDR2 as SVGAGI. This CDR3 is CASTLDSNEKLFF. In DNA form, the CDR3 reads TGTGCCAGCACCCTGGACAGTAATGAAAAACTGTTTTTT.